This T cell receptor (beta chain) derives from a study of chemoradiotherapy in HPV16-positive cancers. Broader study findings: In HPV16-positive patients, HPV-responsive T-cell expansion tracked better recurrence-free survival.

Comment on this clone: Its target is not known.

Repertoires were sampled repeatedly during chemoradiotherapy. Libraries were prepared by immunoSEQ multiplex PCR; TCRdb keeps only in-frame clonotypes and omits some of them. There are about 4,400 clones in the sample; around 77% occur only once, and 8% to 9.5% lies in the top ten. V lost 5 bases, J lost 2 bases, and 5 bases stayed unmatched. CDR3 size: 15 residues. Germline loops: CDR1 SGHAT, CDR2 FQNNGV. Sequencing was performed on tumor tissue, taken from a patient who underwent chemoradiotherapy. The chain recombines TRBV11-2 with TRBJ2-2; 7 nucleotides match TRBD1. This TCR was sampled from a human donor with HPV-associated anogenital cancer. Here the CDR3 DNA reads TGTGCCAGCAGCCGACAGGGCAGTAACACCGGGGAGCTGTTTTTT. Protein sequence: CASSRQGSNTGELFF.